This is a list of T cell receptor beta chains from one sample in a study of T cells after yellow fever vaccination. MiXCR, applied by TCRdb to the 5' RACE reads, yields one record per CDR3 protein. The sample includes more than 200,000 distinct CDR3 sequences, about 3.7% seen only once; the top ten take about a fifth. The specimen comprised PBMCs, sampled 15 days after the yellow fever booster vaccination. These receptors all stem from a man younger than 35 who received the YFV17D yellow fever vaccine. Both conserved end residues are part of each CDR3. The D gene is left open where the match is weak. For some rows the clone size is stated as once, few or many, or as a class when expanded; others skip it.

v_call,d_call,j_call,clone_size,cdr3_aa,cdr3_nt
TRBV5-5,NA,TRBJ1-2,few,CASSLLGADGYTF,TGTGCCAGCAGCTTGCTGGGGGCGGATGGCTACACCTTC
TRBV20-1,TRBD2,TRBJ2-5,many,CSAPTSVQETQYF,TGCAGTGCTCCGACTAGCGTACAAGAGACCCAGTACTTC
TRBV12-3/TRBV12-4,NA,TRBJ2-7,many,CASSLWSSYEQYF,TGTGCCAGCAGTTTATGGAGCTCCTACGAGCAGTACTTC
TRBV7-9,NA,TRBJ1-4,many,CASSSDVNEKLFF,TGTGCCAGCAGCTCGGACGTTAATGAAAAACTGTTTTTT
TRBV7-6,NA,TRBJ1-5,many,CASSQQSGLNQPQHF,TGTGCCAGCAGCCAACAATCGGGGCTCAATCAGCCCCAGCATTTT
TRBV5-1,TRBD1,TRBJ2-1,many,CASSEGQGLGEQFF,TGCGCCAGCAGCGAGGGACAGGGACTCGGTGAGCAGTTCTTC
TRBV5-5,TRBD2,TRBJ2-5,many,CASSLDASGPRGETQYF,TGTGCCAGCAGCTTGGATGCTAGCGGGCCCCGCGGGGAGACCCAGTACTTC
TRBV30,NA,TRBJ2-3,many,CAWGPGTSDTQYF,TGTGCCTGGGGCCCCGGGACTTCAGATACGCAGTATTTT
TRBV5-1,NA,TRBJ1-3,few,CASSPGGSVSGNTIYF,TGCGCCAGCAGCCCCGGTGGGTCGGTGTCTGGAAACACCATATATTTT
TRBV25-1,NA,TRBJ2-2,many,CASSWGNTGELFF,TGTGCCAGCAGTTGGGGGAACACCGGGGAGCTGTTTTTT
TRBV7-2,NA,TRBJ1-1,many,CASSPFKGGTEAFF,TGTGCCAGCAGCCCCTTCAAGGGCGGCACTGAAGCTTTCTTT
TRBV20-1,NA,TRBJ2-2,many,CSASEGRDTGELFF,TGCAGTGCTAGTGAGGGACGGGACACCGGGGAGCTGTTTTTT
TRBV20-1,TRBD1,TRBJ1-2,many,CSASGGQAFNYGYTF,TGCAGTGCTAGCGGGGGACAGGCCTTTAACTATGGCTACACCTTC
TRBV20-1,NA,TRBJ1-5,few,CSASNRVKNQPQHF,TGCAGTGCTAGTAACAGGGTAAAGAATCAGCCCCAGCATTTT
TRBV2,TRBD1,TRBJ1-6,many,CASNEYRTGLNSPLHF,TGTGCCAGCAACGAGTATCGGACAGGACTTAATTCACCCCTCCACTTT
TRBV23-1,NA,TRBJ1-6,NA,CASSQGPGDYSPLHF,TGCGCCAGCAGTCAGGGGCCGGGGGATTACTCACCCCTCCACTTT
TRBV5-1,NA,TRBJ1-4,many,CASSLEAWGEKLFF,TGCGCCAGCAGCTTGGAGGCATGGGGTGAAAAACTGTTTTTT
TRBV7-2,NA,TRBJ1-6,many,CASSLVGIAPGYSPLHF,TGTGCCAGCAGCTTAGTAGGGATAGCTCCCGGTTATTCACCCCTCCACTTT
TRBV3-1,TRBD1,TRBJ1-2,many,CASSQTGEQGYTF,TGTGCCAGCAGCCAGACAGGGGAACAAGGCTACACCTTC
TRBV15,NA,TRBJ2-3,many,CATSRDGAVTDTQYF,TGTGCCACCAGCAGAGATGGGGCAGTCACAGATACGCAGTATTTT
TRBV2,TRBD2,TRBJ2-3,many,CASSLSGGAVNTQYF,TGTGCCAGCAGTCTTAGCGGGGGGGCCGTAAATACGCAGTATTTT
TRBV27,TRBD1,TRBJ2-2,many,CASSSMPGGTGDTGELFF,TGTGCCAGCAGCTCCATGCCGGGGGGGACAGGGGACACCGGGGAGCTGTTTTTT
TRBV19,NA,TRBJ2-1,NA,CASSIRWGNEQFF,TGTGCCAGTAGTATAAGATGGGGTAATGAGCAGTTCTTC
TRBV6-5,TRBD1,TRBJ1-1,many,CASSYSSGGGGEAFF,TGTGCCAGCAGTTACTCGTCAGGGGGAGGGGGTGAAGCTTTCTTT
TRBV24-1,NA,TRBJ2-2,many,CATSDHGIGELFF,TGTGCCACCAGTGATCACGGGATCGGGGAGCTGTTTTTT
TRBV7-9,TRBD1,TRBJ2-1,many,CASSRGPSYNEQFF,TGTGCCAGCAGCAGGGGGCCCTCCTACAATGAGCAGTTCTTC
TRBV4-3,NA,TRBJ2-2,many,CASSQGDSGELFF,TGCGCCAGCAGCCAAGGGGATTCCGGGGAGCTGTTTTTT
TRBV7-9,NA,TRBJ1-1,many,CASSAREVSNTEAFF,TGTGCCAGCAGCGCCAGGGAGGTCTCGAACACTGAAGCTTTCTTT
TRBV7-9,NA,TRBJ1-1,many,CASSSRDTEAFF,TGTGCCAGCAGCTCCAGGGACACTGAAGCTTTCTTT
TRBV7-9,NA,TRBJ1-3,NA,CASSPRDTTTSLSGNTIYF,TGTGCCAGCAGCCCCCGGGACACTACAACCTCCCTTTCTGGAAACACCATATATTTT
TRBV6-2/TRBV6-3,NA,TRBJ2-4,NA,CASSSWSVLGKNIQYF,TGTGCCAGCAGTTCCTGGTCTGTACTAGGCAAAAACATTCAGTACTTC
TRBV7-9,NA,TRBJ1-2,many,CASSLGPILHYGYTF,TGTGCCAGCAGCCTGGGACCGATCTTGCACTATGGCTACACCTTC
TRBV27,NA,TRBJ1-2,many,CASSYSGAERGYTF,TGTGCCAGCAGTTACTCCGGGGCCGAGCGTGGCTACACCTTC
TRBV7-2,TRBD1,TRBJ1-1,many,CASSSGTGLEAFF,TGTGCCAGCAGCTCCGGGACAGGCCTTGAAGCTTTCTTT
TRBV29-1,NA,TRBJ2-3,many,CSVKRVDTDTQYF,TGCAGCGTTAAGCGGGTAGACACAGATACGCAGTATTTT
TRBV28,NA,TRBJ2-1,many,CASSLAGHEQFF,TGTGCCAGCAGTTTGGCCGGGCATGAGCAGTTCTTC
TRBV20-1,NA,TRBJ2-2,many,CSARGGATNTGELFF,TGCAGTGCTAGAGGGGGGGCCACCAACACCGGGGAGCTGTTTTTT
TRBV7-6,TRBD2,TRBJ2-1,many,CASSLAPSGGDEQFF,TGTGCCAGCAGCTTAGCCCCCTCGGGGGGAGATGAGCAGTTCTTC
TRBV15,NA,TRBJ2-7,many,CATSRVPGEQYF,TGTGCCACCAGCAGAGTCCCGGGCGAGCAGTACTTC
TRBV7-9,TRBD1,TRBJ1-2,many,CASSLPTGPRGYTF,TGTGCCAGCAGCTTACCGACAGGGCCCAGGGGCTACACCTTC
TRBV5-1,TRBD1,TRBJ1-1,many,CASSFPRDSLNTEAFF,TGCGCCAGCAGCTTCCCACGGGACAGCTTGAACACTGAAGCTTTCTTT
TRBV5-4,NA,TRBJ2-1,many,CASSFLNRLYNEQFF,TGTGCCAGCAGCTTCTTGAACAGATTGTACAATGAGCAGTTCTTC
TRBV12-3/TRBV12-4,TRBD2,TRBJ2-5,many,CASSLARRGEETQYF,TGTGCCAGCAGTTTAGCTCGGCGGGGGGAGGAGACCCAGTACTTC
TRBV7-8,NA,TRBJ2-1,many,CASRKLGGRDNEQFF,TGTGCCAGCAGAAAATTGGGGGGGCGGGACAATGAGCAGTTCTTC
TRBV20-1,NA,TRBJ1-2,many,CSARVPGAGGYTF,TGCAGTGCTAGGGTCCCAGGGGCGGGCGGCTACACCTTC
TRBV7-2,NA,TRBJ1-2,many,CASSPDKNYGYTF,TGTGCCAGCAGCCCGGACAAGAACTATGGCTACACCTTC
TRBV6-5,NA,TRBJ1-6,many,CASSYSDGLGSPLHF,TGTGCCAGCAGTTACTCGGACGGTCTCGGGTCACCCCTCCACTTT
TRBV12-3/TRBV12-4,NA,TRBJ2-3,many,CASSWGPDTQYF,TGTGCCAGCAGTTGGGGGCCAGATACGCAGTATTTT
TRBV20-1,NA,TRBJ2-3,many,CSARQGSTDTQYF,TGCAGTGCTAGGCAGGGGAGCACAGATACGCAGTATTTT
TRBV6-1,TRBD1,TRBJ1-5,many,CASSLWTGARQPQHF,TGTGCCAGCAGTCTCTGGACAGGGGCGCGGCAGCCCCAGCATTTT
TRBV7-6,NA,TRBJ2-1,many,CAVGRDYNEQFF,TGTGCCGTCGGGCGGGACTACAATGAGCAGTTCTTC
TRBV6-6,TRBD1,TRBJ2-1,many,CASSRTGGETEQFF,TGTGCCAGCAGCCGGACAGGGGGAGAAACTGAGCAGTTCTTC
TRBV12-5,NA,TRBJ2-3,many,CASGLSWGSTDTQYF,TGTGCTAGTGGTTTGTCGTGGGGTAGCACAGATACGCAGTATTTT
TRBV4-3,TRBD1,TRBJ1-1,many,CASSQEGGTGVAFF,TGCGCCAGCAGCCAAGAAGGAGGGACAGGGGTAGCTTTCTTT
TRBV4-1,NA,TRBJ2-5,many,CASSQEGTRRETQYF,TGCGCCAGCAGCCAAGAAGGGACACGGAGGGAGACCCAGTACTTC